The rows below give T cell receptor beta chains drawn from one sample of a study of control samples from healthy donors and cancer patients. TCRdb keeps only in-frame clones here, not all; method: immunoSEQ multiplex PCR. The sample yields around 50,000 clones, about 92% seen once. Sequenced: PBMCs. The source of these receptors is a man aged 35-49 years with colorectal cancer. Each CDR3 is given with its conserved first and last residue. The D gene is left open where the match is weak. The size of a clone is reported for some rows only, either as once, few or many, or as a class for expanded clones.

DNA: TGTGCCAGCAGCAAGGTCTCGACTAGCGGGAGTAATGAGCAGTTCTTC
CDR3: CASSKVSTSGSNEQFF
size: once
D: -
J: TRBJ2-1
V: TRBV21-1

DNA: TGCGCCAGCAGTCAAAACCGGGGACAGCCGAACACCGGGGAGCTGTTTTTT
CDR3: CASSQNRGQPNTGELFF
size: once
D: TRBD1
J: TRBJ2-2
V: TRBV10-2

DNA: TGTGCCAGCAGAGGAGGGGGTCAGCCCCAGCATTTT
CDR3: CASRGGGQPQHF
size: -
D: -
J: TRBJ1-5
V: TRBV28

DNA: TGTGCCACCGGGAGGGAGAGGAGGATGAACACTGAAGCTTTCTTT
CDR3: CATGRERRMNTEAFF
size: few
D: -
J: TRBJ1-1
V: TRBV7-8

DNA: TGTGCCTGGAGTGTTAAGACGGCGAGGCTAAACTACGAGCAGTACTTC
CDR3: CAWSVKTARLNYEQYF
size: once
D: -
J: TRBJ2-7
V: TRBV30

DNA: TGTGCCAGCAGCTTAAGGACAGATTCTAACTATGGCTACACCTTC
CDR3: CASSLRTDSNYGYTF
size: -
D: -
J: TRBJ1-2
V: TRBV7-2

DNA: TGTGCCAGCAGCCCCTATTGGTCCAGGGCGTCAGATACGCAGTATTTT
CDR3: CASSPYWSRASDTQYF
size: -
D: -
J: TRBJ2-3
V: TRBV11-1

DNA: TGTGCCAGCAGCCCCCTGGGGAAACGAGAGCAGTTCTTC
CDR3: CASSPLGKREQFF
size: -
D: -
J: TRBJ2-1
V: TRBV7-2

DNA: TGTGCCAGCAGGATGGACTTGTCCTACGAGCAGTACTTC
CDR3: CASRMDLSYEQYF
size: -
D: -
J: TRBJ2-7
V: TRBV6-5

DNA: TGTGCCAGCAGGGGTGGAGGGAGGGAAACCTACAATGAGCAGTTCTTC
CDR3: CASRGGGRETYNEQFF
size: -
D: TRBD2
J: TRBJ2-1
V: TRBV14

DNA: TGTGCCAGCAGTTTTGACAGGTCACACTTGAGGGCTAGCGGGAGGGCCGAACTCTACAATGAGCAGTTCTTC
CDR3: CASSFDRSHLRASGRAELYNEQFF
size: -
D: TRBD2
J: TRBJ2-1
V: TRBV28

DNA: TGTGCCAGCAGTTACTCGTCTAGCGGGAGCTACAATGAGCAGTTCTTC
CDR3: CASSYSSSGSYNEQFF
size: -
D: TRBD2
J: TRBJ2-1
V: TRBV6-2/TRBV6-3

DNA: TGTGCCACCGTAGGGTCCTACAATGAGCAGTTCTTC
CDR3: CATVGSYNEQFF
size: -
D: -
J: TRBJ2-1
V: TRBV27

DNA: TGTGCCAGCAGCGTAGGGTTCGTGACCCCGATCACCGGGGAGCTGTTTTTT
CDR3: CASSVGFVTPITGELFF
size: -
D: -
J: TRBJ2-2
V: TRBV9

DNA: TGTGCCAGCAGCTACGATGGGGGGGAGGGCCACCGCGAGCAGTACTTC
CDR3: CASSYDGGEGHREQYF
size: -
D: TRBD2
J: TRBJ2-7
V: TRBV9

DNA: TGTGCCATCAGTGAAGGAGTTGTTGAGGGGGCGATGAACACTGAAGCTTTCTTT
CDR3: CAISEGVVEGAMNTEAFF
size: -
D: TRBD1
J: TRBJ1-1
V: TRBV10-3

DNA: TGTGCCAGCAGCCGAGATTTAGGGGACTCTTACTTC
CDR3: CASSRDLGDSYF
size: once
D: -
J: TRBJ2-7
V: TRBV14

DNA: TGTGCCTGGAGTGTTCAGGGGCTCGTGAAGGGAACTGAAGCTTTCTTT
CDR3: CAWSVQGLVKGTEAFF
size: -
D: -
J: TRBJ1-1
V: TRBV30

DNA: TGTGCCAGCAGTCGACAGGCCGTCGGGGAGACCCAGTACTTC
CDR3: CASSRQAVGETQYF
size: -
D: -
J: TRBJ2-5
V: TRBV27

DNA: TGTGCCAGCAGCATAGACCGGGACCCGTTGTTATCCCAGTACTTC
CDR3: CASSIDRDPLLSQYF
size: -
D: -
J: TRBJ2-5
V: TRBV5-8

DNA: TGTGCCAGCATTAAATGGCAGGGAAGCTCCTACGAGCAGTACTTC
CDR3: CASIKWQGSSYEQYF
size: -
D: -
J: TRBJ2-7
V: TRBV6-5

DNA: TGTGCCAGCAGCGTAATGACGGACACTGAAGCTTTCTTT
CDR3: CASSVMTDTEAFF
size: -
D: -
J: TRBJ1-1
V: TRBV9

DNA: TGCGCCAGCAGCTTTGGGACAGCTAACTATGGCTACACCTTC
CDR3: CASSFGTANYGYTF
size: once
D: TRBD1
J: TRBJ1-2
V: TRBV5-1

DNA: TGCGCCAGCAGCCAAGATCCTCCCGGAGGAGTCAGCAATCAGCCCCAGCATTTT
CDR3: CASSQDPPGGVSNQPQHF
size: -
D: -
J: TRBJ1-5
V: TRBV4-1

DNA: TGTGCCAGCAGCCCTCAGGGGACTGAAGCTTTCTTT
CDR3: CASSPQGTEAFF
size: -
D: -
J: TRBJ1-1
V: TRBV12-3/TRBV12-4

DNA: TGTGCCAGCAGCTTAGATGAAGGACTAGCGGCATACTACGAGCAGTACTTC
CDR3: CASSLDEGLAAYYEQYF
size: -
D: TRBD2
J: TRBJ2-7
V: TRBV11-2

DNA: TGTGCCAGCATCGGGACGGCCCTTTTAGCTTTCTTT
CDR3: CASIGTALLAFF
size: -
D: -
J: TRBJ1-1
V: TRBV6-6

DNA: TGTGCCACCAGTGATATGACAGGGAACGCAGATACGCAGTATTTT
CDR3: CATSDMTGNADTQYF
size: -
D: TRBD1
J: TRBJ2-3
V: TRBV24-1

DNA: TGCGCCAGCAGCCAACGGGGCGACTCTAATGAAAAACTGTTTTTT
CDR3: CASSQRGDSNEKLFF
size: once
D: -
J: TRBJ1-4
V: TRBV4-1

DNA: TGTGCCAGCTCCGGGACTAGCTACCCCTACGAGCAGTACTTC
CDR3: CASSGTSYPYEQYF
size: -
D: TRBD2
J: TRBJ2-7
V: TRBV27

DNA: TGTGCCTGGAGTGTACGGGGATACAATGAGCAGTTCTTC
CDR3: CAWSVRGYNEQFF
size: -
D: -
J: TRBJ2-1
V: TRBV30

DNA: TGTGCCAGCAGCCGCTGGACGGGAACTAATGAAAAACTGTTTTTT
CDR3: CASSRWTGTNEKLFF
size: -
D: -
J: TRBJ1-4
V: TRBV7-8

DNA: TGTGCCAGCAGCTTAGCAAACGTACGGGCTGAAGCTTTCTTT
CDR3: CASSLANVRAEAFF
size: -
D: -
J: TRBJ1-1
V: TRBV7-8

DNA: TGTGCCAGCAGTAGGACGGAAACCCATGGCTACACCTTC
CDR3: CASSRTETHGYTF
size: -
D: -
J: TRBJ1-2
V: TRBV6-2/TRBV6-3

DNA: TGTGCCAGCAGTTTCACAGCTCTGAGACAGCCCCAGCATTTT
CDR3: CASSFTALRQPQHF
size: -
D: -
J: TRBJ1-5
V: TRBV28

DNA: TGTGCCAGCAGTGATGAAGTTTATAGCAATCAGCCCCAGCATTTT
CDR3: CASSDEVYSNQPQHF
size: -
D: -
J: TRBJ1-5
V: TRBV2

DNA: TGTGCCAGCAGACCCCAATTTAATGCTGGTTGGGAGCTGTTTTTT
CDR3: CASRPQFNAGWELFF
size: once
D: -
J: TRBJ2-2
V: TRBV27

DNA: TGTGCCAGCAGTGCACGGGGTGAGCAGTTCTTC
CDR3: CASSARGEQFF
size: once
D: -
J: TRBJ2-1
V: TRBV2

DNA: TGTGCCAGTAGTATTTCCGGGACAGGGATATACGAGCAGTACTTC
CDR3: CASSISGTGIYEQYF
size: -
D: TRBD1
J: TRBJ2-7
V: TRBV19

DNA: TGTGCCAGCAGCCCGGACAGCCCTTATGGCTACACCTTC
CDR3: CASSPDSPYGYTF
size: -
D: -
J: TRBJ1-2
V: TRBV5-8

DNA: TGTGCCTGGAGTCAACCAGAGACCCAGTACTTC
CDR3: CAWSQPETQYF
size: -
D: -
J: TRBJ2-5
V: TRBV30

DNA: TGTGCCAGCAGCTTAGAACAGCAGAACACTGAAGCTTTCTTT
CDR3: CASSLEQQNTEAFF
size: once
D: -
J: TRBJ1-1
V: TRBV7-2

DNA: TGTGCCTGGAGTTGGGAAGAAACTGAAGCTTTCTTT
CDR3: CAWSWEETEAFF
size: -
D: -
J: TRBJ1-1
V: TRBV30

DNA: TGTGCTAGTGGTAAAGATGACAGGGTCTCTGGAAACACCATATATTTT
CDR3: CASGKDDRVSGNTIYF
size: -
D: TRBD1
J: TRBJ1-3
V: TRBV12-5

DNA: TGCAGTGCTAGCTTAACAGGGGTACTGTTTTTT
CDR3: CSASLTGVLFF
size: -
D: TRBD1
J: TRBJ1-4
V: TRBV20-1

DNA: TGTGCCAGCAGCTTCTACGGGTATGAGCAGTTCTTC
CDR3: CASSFYGYEQFF
size: -
D: -
J: TRBJ2-1
V: TRBV5-5